These 24 T cell receptor beta chains originate from one sample sequenced in a study of PD-1 blockade in classical Hodgkin lymphoma. The method was immunoSEQ multiplex PCR; TCRdb's version includes in-frame clones alone and lacks a portion of them. The table records around 8,000 clones, about 86% of them present only once. With no exception, relapse followed autologous stem cell transplantation in all patients, and brentuximab vedotin exposure varied. The study isolated CD8+ T cells from thawed PBMCs by magnetic negative selection. The sample here was CD8+ T cells from blood, taken at baseline. The receptors stem from a human donor with classical Hodgkin lymphoma.

This rearrangement joins TRBV6-6 to TRBJ1-5, with D hard to call. In germline, CDR1 is MNHNY, CDR2 SVGAGI (reference sequence). Trimming left V 5 bases short and J 4 bases short, with 3 bases between. The CDR3 runs to 11 residues. CDR3 in amino acids: CASSPNQPQHF. DNA for the CDR3: TGTGCCAGCAGTCCTAATCAGCCCCAGCATTTT.

V gene TRBV6-5 combines with J gene TRBJ2-2, with D maybe TRBD1 (6 bases). There are 14 residues in the CDR3. Germline lookup yields CDR1 MNHEY and CDR2 SVGAGI. With 2 bases removed from V and 5 bases from J, the gap between germline ends came to 9 bases. CDR3 DNA sequence: TGTGCCAGCAGTTACAGGGGGAAGACCGGGGAGCTGTTTTTT. Translating it yields CASSYRGKTGELFF.

This rearrangement joins TRBV28 to TRBJ2-5; 8 bases fit TRBD2. The germline V gene encodes CDR1 MDHEN and CDR2 SYDVKM. The J segment lost 2 bases and the V segment lost 6 bases, leaving 8 bases of the junction unmatched. CDR3 length: 15 amino acids. CDR3 in DNA: TGTGCCAGCAGCTTACGGGGGGGGCGACAAGAGACCCAGTACTTC. It is translated as CASSLRGGRQETQYF.

V gene TRBV9 combines with J gene TRBJ1-5; no firm D call. The CDR3 sequence is 15 residues long. V dropped 3 bases and J dropped 4 bases, with 14 bases sitting between them. Per the germline V gene, CDR1 is SGDLS and CDR2 is YYNGEE. This chain's CDR3 is CASSEGGRYNQPQHF. CDR3 DNA sequence: TGTGCCAGCAGCGAGGGTGGCAGGTATAATCAGCCCCAGCATTTT.

This clone was detected once. V is TRBV15 and J is TRBJ2-2, with TRBD1 identical over 7 bases. V was pared by 3 bases and J by 0 bases, with 4 bases of the junction left unmatched. Germline CDR1 reads LNHNV; CDR2 reads YYDKDF (reference sequence). This CDR3 region has 16 residues. CDR3 bases: TGTGCCACCAGCAGGCTGGGACAGCCGAACACCGGGGAGCTGTTTTTT. Protein sequence: CATSRLGQPNTGELFF.

This clone was counted between two and nine times. The genes are TRBV5-3 and TRBJ2-7; D is possibly TRBD2 (5 bases). TRBV5-3 falls under the ORF class, with uncertain function. The CDR3 consists of 13 residues. Trimming took 1 base from V and 6 from J, leaving 11 bases between them. This CDR3 is CARSLTSRGEQYF. In DNA form, the CDR3 reads TGTGCCAGAAGCTTGACCTCACGGGGCGAGCAGTACTTC.

J is TRBJ2-6 and V is TRBV7-4; D is unresolved. V lost 3 bases and J lost 5, with 20 bases in between. CDR3 size: 18 residues. Germline values: CDR1 SGHVT, CDR2 SQSDAQ. CDR3 bases: TGTGCCAGCAGCTTCATTTGCAGCTCACAAAGTCGGGCCAACGTCCTGACTTTC. Protein product: CASSFICSSQSRANVLTF.

The CDR3 spells CASSDVGGGDIQYF. The CDR3 DNA sequence: TGTGCCAGCAGTGATGTGGGGGGCGGGGACATTCAGTACTTC. The chain is built from TRBV2 and TRBJ2-4; D is possibly TRBD1 or TRBD2 (6 bases each). Germline-derived CDR1 and CDR2 are SNHLY and FYNNEI. CDR3 length equals 14 residues. Trimming pared 3 bases from V and 8 bases from J, leaving 14 bases between.

This chain uses TRBV28 with TRBJ1-2; 8 positions agree with TRBD1. CDR1 is MDHEN and CDR2 is SYDVKM in the germline V gene. The CDR3 is made up of 16 amino acids. J gave up 7 bases and V 4 bases, and 14 bases lay outside the gene matches. CDR3 sequence: CASSSAVQGAILGYTF. In nucleotides, the CDR3 is TGTGCCAGCAGTTCGGCGGTCCAGGGGGCCATTCTTGGCTACACCTTC.

The chain recombines TRBV19 with TRBJ2-7; 9 bases fit TRBD1. The J segment lost 4 bases and the V segment lost 5 bases, leaving 9 bases of the junction unmatched. This CDR3 spans 15 amino acids. Germline V gene lookup returns CDR1 LNHDA and CDR2 SQIVND (reference sequence). The CDR3, as DNA: TGTGCCAGTAGTCCATTACCGGGACAGGGATACGAGCAGTACTTC. Residues: CASSPLPGQGYEQYF.

V gene TRBV7-2 combines with J gene TRBJ2-7; TRBD2 agrees at 10 bases. This CDR3 is built from 14 residues. Looked up from germline, CDR1 is SGHTA and CDR2 is FQGNSA. J was trimmed by 7 bases and V by 3 bases; bases with no gene match: 6. CDR3 protein: CASSFLAGVGEQYF. The CDR3 DNA follows: TGTGCCAGCAGCTTTCTAGCGGGAGTAGGGGAGCAGTACTTC.

The gene calls are TRBV5-4 and TRBJ2-7, with 8 bases identical to TRBD2. Germline CDR1 and CDR2: SGHNT and YYREEE (reference sequence). V shed 4 bases, J shed 2 bases, and the junction held 11 bases outside the gene matches. This CDR3 spans 16 amino acids. The CDR3 reads CASSERERGPTYEQYF. The CDR3 bases are TGTGCCAGCAGCGAGAGGGAGCGGGGGCCTACCTACGAGCAGTACTTC.

The V and J genes are TRBV28 and TRBJ1-3; D is possibly TRBD1 (5 bases). Between the trimmed V and J ends, which lost 3 bases and 3 bases, there was a span of 9 bases. CDR3 length: 14 amino acids. From germline, CDR1 is MDHEN and CDR2 SYDVKM. The DNA of the CDR3 is TGTGCCAGCAGTTTCCAGGGTATTGGAAACACCATATATTTT. Its protein is CASSFQGIGNTIYF.

This chain joins TRBV27 and TRBJ1-5; 9 bases are a match to TRBD1. This CDR3 is built from 20 residues. The V segment lost 6 bases and the J segment 1 base; nucleotides outside the gene matches: 19. The germline V gene has CDR1 MNHEY and CDR2 SMNVEV (reference sequence). This CDR3 reads CASSPSGAGDRVLSNQPQHF. The CDR3 nucleotides read TGTGCCAGCAGCCCCTCAGGGGCGGGGGACAGGGTATTGAGCAATCAGCCCCAGCATTTT.

The chain uses TRBV7-8 and TRBJ2-5; no firm D call. The J call may be faulty, since TRBJ2-7 better matches the DNA end. The CDR3 runs to 13 residues. The germline V gene has CDR1 SGHVS and CDR2 FQNEAQ. Written as DNA, the CDR3 is TGTGCCAGCAGCTTAGCTTGGGGCTACGAGCAGTACTTC. Protein product: CASSLAWGYEQYF.

The gene calls are TRBV28 and TRBJ2-3; D is unclear. Trimming left V 4 bases short and J 4 bases short, with 9 bases between. Looked up from germline, CDR1 is MDHEN and CDR2 is SYDVKM. The CDR3 totals 13 residues. The CDR3 sequence is CASSYGGADTQYF. DNA of the CDR3: TGTGCCAGCAGTTACGGCGGAGCAGATACGCAGTATTTT.

CDR3 sequence (DNA): TGCAGCGTTTACGGACAGGGGTACTACAATGAGCAGTTCTTC. Amino acid sequence: CSVYGQGYYNEQFF. The V call is TRBV29-1, the J call TRBJ2-1, with 9 bases fitting TRBD1. Germline values: CDR1 SQVTM, CDR2 ANQGSEA. The ends lost 5 bases at V and 3 bases at J; junction bases unmatched: 5. The CDR3 extends over 14 amino acids.

The genes are TRBV7-3 and TRBJ2-1; 11 positions agree with TRBD2. Germline trimming cut 3 bases from V and 1 base from J; bases unmatched to any gene: 5. The germline V gene encodes CDR1 SGHTA and CDR2 FQGTGA. The CDR3 sequence is 17 residues long. CDR3 residues: CASSFFPSGGSYNEQFF. The CDR3 region has the DNA TGTGCCAGCAGCTTTTTTCCTAGCGGGGGGTCCTACAATGAGCAGTTCTTC.

The chain links TRBV7-9 to TRBJ2-7, with TRBD2 identical over 11 bases. The CDR3 runs 15 residues. Trimming cost V 4 bases and J 2 bases; bases outside gene matches: 4. Germline-derived CDR1 and CDR2 are SEHNR and FQNEAQ (reference sequence). The chain's CDR3 is CASSSYSGRAYEQYF. The CDR3 bases are TGTGCCAGCAGCTCTTATAGCGGGAGGGCCTACGAGCAGTACTTC.

V gene TRBV10-2 combines with J gene TRBJ2-1, with TRBD2 identical over 16 bases. The CDR3 consists of 18 residues. The germline CDR1 and CDR2 sequences are WSHSY and SAAADI. Trimming at V came to 2 bases and at J to 8 bases, leaving 9 bases not matched to a gene. The DNA for the CDR3 is TGCGCCAGCAGTGAGGGGGGACTAGCGGGAGGGATCGCCGATGAGCAGTTCTTC. It translates to CASSEGGLAGGIADEQFF.

This sequence joins TRBV19 and TRBJ2-1, with D perhaps being TRBD1 or TRBD2 (6 bases each). Trimming took off 2 bases at V and 6 bases at J, with 23 bases between the two ends. Germline V lookup: CDR1 LNHDA, CDR2 SQIVND (reference sequence). This CDR3 has 18 residues. CDR3 sequence: CASSIKAGGPLWGNEQFF. The DNA for the CDR3 is TGTGCCAGTAGTATAAAGGCTGGGGGGCCTCTTTGGGGCAATGAGCAGTTCTTC.

This chain uses TRBV19 with TRBJ2-7; D is possibly TRBD2 (6 bases). This CDR3 comprises 12 residues. Between the trimmed V and J ends, which lost 6 bases and 3 bases, there was a span of 9 bases. Germline assignment: CDR1 LNHDA and CDR2 SQIVND (reference sequence). In DNA, the CDR3 is TGTGCCAGTAGCCCCGGGGGCTACGAGCAGTACTTC. Its protein is CASSPGGYEQYF.

V is TRBV14 and J is TRBJ1-1; D is unresolved. CDR1 SGHDN and CDR2 FVKESK come from the germline V gene. Trimming cost V 4 bases and J 1 base, with 7 bases left between them. The CDR3 is 13 residues long. The CDR3 DNA sequence: TGTGCCAGCAGCCCATGGGGGAACACTGAAGCTTTCTTT. This sequence encodes CASSPWGNTEAFF.

The chain links TRBV7-8 to TRBJ2-7; 9 bases map to TRBD2. V dropped 1 base and J dropped 7; count of bases not matched to a gene: 8. Per the germline V gene, CDR1 is SGHVS and CDR2 is FQNEAQ. This CDR3 has 15 residues. CDR3 sequence: CASSLVAGGPREQYF. The CDR3 DNA reads TGTGCCAGCAGCTTAGTGGCGGGAGGGCCTAGGGAGCAGTACTTC.